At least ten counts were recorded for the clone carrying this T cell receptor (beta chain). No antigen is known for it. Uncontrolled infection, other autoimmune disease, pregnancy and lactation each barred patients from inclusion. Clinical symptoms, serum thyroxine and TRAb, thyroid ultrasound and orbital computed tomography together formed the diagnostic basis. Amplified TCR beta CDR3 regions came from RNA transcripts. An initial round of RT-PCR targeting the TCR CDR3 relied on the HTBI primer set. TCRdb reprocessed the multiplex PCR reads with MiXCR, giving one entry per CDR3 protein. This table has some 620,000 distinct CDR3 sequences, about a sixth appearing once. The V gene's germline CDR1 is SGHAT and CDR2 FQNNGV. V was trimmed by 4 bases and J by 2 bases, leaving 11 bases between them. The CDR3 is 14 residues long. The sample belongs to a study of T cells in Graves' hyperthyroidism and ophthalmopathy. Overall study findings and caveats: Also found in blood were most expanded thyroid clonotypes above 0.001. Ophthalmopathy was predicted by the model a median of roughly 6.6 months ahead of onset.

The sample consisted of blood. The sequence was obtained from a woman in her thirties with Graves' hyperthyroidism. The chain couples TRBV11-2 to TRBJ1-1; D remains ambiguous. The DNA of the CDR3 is TGTGCCAGCAGCTCCCAAGCAGGAAACACTGAAGCTTTCTTT. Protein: CASSSQAGNTEAFF.